These 8 T cell receptor beta chains were all obtained from the same sample, sequenced in a study of shared T cell receptors in the human thymus. Method: immunoSEQ multiplex PCR; TCRdb's copy keeps in-frame clones and lacks some. The sample lists about 660,000 clones; over 75% were seen once. In addition, the sample was reused for a study of human thymus T cells.

Sequenced material: thymocytes. The receptors come from a boy under two years old with a congenital heart defect.

V is TRBV19 and J is TRBJ2-3; TRBD2 agrees at 11 bases. This CDR3 has 18 residues. The trim removed 3 bases at V and 1 base at J, leaving 9 bases unmatched. In germline, CDR1 is LNHDA, CDR2 SQIVND (reference sequence). CDR3 nucleotide sequence: TGTGCCAGTAGTATGCAGGCTAGCGGGAGGCGGGGCACAGATACGCAGTATTTT. This encodes CASSMQASGRRGTDTQYF.

CDR3 in amino acids: CASSFQGAALRGELFF. CDR3 DNA sequence: TGTGCCAGCAGTTTCCAGGGGGCAGCTCTTCGCGGGGAGCTGTTTTTT. This chain uses TRBV28 with TRBJ2-2; TRBD1 matches 8 bases. Losses at the gene ends were 3 bases for V and 7 bases for J; bases not matched to a gene: 10. The CDR3 consists of 16 residues. Per germline, CDR1 MDHEN and CDR2 SYDVKM.

The chain uses TRBV5-4 and TRBJ2-3, with TRBD2 identical over 7 bases. Germline V lookup: CDR1 SGHNT, CDR2 YYREEE (reference sequence). The trim removed 5 bases at V and 8 bases at J, leaving 14 bases unmatched. The CDR3 has 15 residues. The CDR3 DNA reads as TGTGCCAGCAGGCCGGCGGGAGCGGGGCATGGTACGCAGTATTTT. It specifies CASRPAGAGHGTQYF.

The chain recombines TRBV7-8 with TRBJ2-2, with TRBD2 identical over 9 bases. The CDR3 runs to 16 residues. V gave up 5 bases and J gave up 6 bases; unmatched junction bases: 10. Germline lookup yields CDR1 SGHVS and CDR2 FQNEAQ. Written as DNA, the CDR3 is TGTGCCAGCAGCCCCCCCACTGGCGGGAGGGCCGGGGAGCTGTTTTTT. Encoded protein: CASSPPTGGRAGELFF.

This rearrangement joins TRBV28 to TRBJ2-5; 7 positions match TRBD2. Near its end, the DNA agrees better with TRBJ2-7, so the J call may be wrong. The CDR3 consists of 14 residues. Per germline, CDR1 MDHEN and CDR2 SYDVKM. CDR3 bases: TGTGCCAGCAGTTTCCGACGGGAGGTCTACGAGCAGTACTTC. Translated: CASSFRREVYEQYF.

This chain links TRBV4-1 with TRBJ1-3, with TRBD1 matching 11 bases. Germline V CDR1 and CDR2: MGHRA, YSYEKL. The CDR3 has 17 amino acids. V lost 5 bases, J lost 0 bases, and 6 bases stayed unmatched. CDR3 coding DNA: TGCGCCAGCAGCTCCCGGACAGGGGGCCACTCTGGAAACACCATATATTTT. It is translated as CASSSRTGGHSGNTIYF.

The chain employs TRBV15 and TRBJ2-3; D possibly corresponds to TRBD2 (6 bases). V was clipped by 1 base and J by 6 bases, with 17 bases between them. The CDR3 extends over 16 amino acids. CDR1 is LNHNV, CDR2 YYDKDF, per germline (reference sequence). CDR3 bases: TGTGCCACCAGCAGAGGGGTAGCGGACACCTTTGATACGCAGTATTTT. It encodes CATSRGVADTFDTQYF.

This clone was seen only a few times. The V and J genes are TRBV6-5 and TRBJ2-1; maybe TRBD2 (5 bases). The CDR3 totals 14 residues. Germline loops: CDR1 MNHEY, CDR2 SVGAGI. Trimming removed 5 bases from V and 1 base from J, with 9 bases in between. CDR3 DNA sequence: TGTGCCAGCAGTAAGCGGCCTTCCTACAATGAGCAGTTCTTC. It translates to CASSKRPSYNEQFF.